This T cell receptor (beta chain) originates from a study of blood T cell repertoires in COVID-19. The method was immunoSEQ multiplex PCR; TCRdb's version includes in-frame clones alone and lacks a portion of them. The repertoire holds approximately 280,000 clones, with about four fifths as singletons. This CDR3 comprises 12 residues. Deletions cut 8 bases from V and 3 bases from J, with 10 bases between. Germline CDR1 MGHDK, CDR2 SYGVNS. Those enrolled, adults aged 18 to 89 years, came from 24 US areas. The clonotype was recovered from a man in his forties who had been exposed to COVID-19. This sequence joins TRBV25-1 and TRBJ1-2; possibly TRBD1 for D (5 bases). The sample comprised PBMCs or T cells enriched from blood (not recorded which). The CDR3 spells CASHQGYYGYTF. For the CDR3, the DNA is TGTGCCAGCCATCAGGGCTACTATGGCTACACCTTC.